This T cell receptor (beta chain) derives from a study of cytomegalovirus exposure and HLA in healthy donors. Study-wide results and limits: Cytomegalovirus-associated status was assigned to about 180 TCR beta chains. Among the CMV-associated chains, three were confirmed in vitro as specific for CMV antigens.

Separation from the roughly 600-subject first cohort characterized the roughly 120-subject validation cohort, to which the donors belonged. The protocol was immunoSEQ multiplex PCR, while the TCRdb copy is restricted to in-frame clones and leaves out a portion. The sample shows about 73,000 clones, around 94% of them seen only once. Comments on this clone: Antigen: not known.

The sequenced sample was PBMCs. The clonotype was recovered from a woman between 18 and 29 years old in good health and CMV-seropositive.

The CDR3 region is CAWSLRQGIYGYTF. In DNA, the CDR3 is TGTGCCTGGAGTCTTCGACAGGGGATCTATGGCTACACCTTC. The chain has TRBV30 and TRBJ1-2; TRBD1 matches 8 bases. Germline V gene lookup returns CDR1 GTSNPN and CDR2 SVGIG (reference sequence). The V gene end was trimmed by 2 bases and the J gene end by 4 bases; junction bases not matched to a gene: 6. The CDR3 consists of 14 residues.